This T cell receptor (beta chain) was sequenced during a study of T cells in Graves' hyperthyroidism and ophthalmopathy. Study-wide findings and caveats: In the blood, most expanded thyroid clonotypes above 0.001 appeared as well.

To note about this clonotype: Its antigen is unidentified.

Germline CDR1 is LGHDT and CDR2 is YNNKEL (reference sequence). V was clipped by 1 base and J by 0 bases, with 7 bases between them. The CDR3 spans 15 residues. TCR beta CDR3 sequences were amplified from RNA transcripts. The study used the HTBI primer set for a first-round RT-PCR of the TCR CDR3. Using its own MiXCR run on the multiplex PCR reads, TCRdb lists one record per CDR3 protein. This sample has 350,000 to 400,000 distinct CDR3 sequences, with 18% found just once. Duration under 3 months, a NOSPECS grade of at least 4, and a Clinical Activity Score of at least 3 characterized the ophthalmopathy patients. Clinical symptoms, serum thyroxine and TRAb, thyroid ultrasound and orbital computed tomography were used for the diagnoses.

This TCR derives from a man aged 18 to 29 with Graves' ophthalmopathy. J is TRBJ2-1 and V is TRBV3-1; D ambiguous. The sample taken for sequencing was blood. CDR3 amino acids: CASSQVPGSYNEQFF. CDR3 coding DNA: TGTGCCAGCAGCCAAGTCCCTGGCTCCTACAATGAGCAGTTCTTC.